In this sample, the clone carrying this T cell receptor (beta chain) turned up many times. Its specificity is unknown. TCRdb processed the multiplex PCR reads anew with MiXCR; each CDR3 protein has one entry. The profile shows about 200,000 distinct CDR3 sequences, under 35% of them singletons. The data originate from a study of breast tumors, draining lymph nodes, adjacent tissues. Study results and caveats: That most tumor T cells come from lymph nodes remained unproven. Compared with lymph nodes, tumors were less diverse; compared with nontumor tissue, more. Findings are consistent with lymph node origin and intratumoral expansion of most tumor T cells. Tumor and nontumor repertoires were significantly more similar in luminal-like than in basal-like breast cancer.

Samples came from axillary lymph nodes draining the breast cancer. Sequencing was carried out using axillary lymph node tissue. The receptor's source is a female donor with breast cancer. Some clones in this sample may be carry-over from other donors' samples.

The CDR3 DNA sequence: TGTGCCAGCAGCCAAGAATGGGGCCGTGAGACCCAGTACTTC. Its protein is CASSQEWGRETQYF. The chain has TRBV3-1 and TRBJ2-5, with D possibly being TRBD1 (5 bases). The V end lost 0 bases, the J end lost 5 bases, and 10 bases lay between the germline ends. The V gene's germline CDR1 is LGHDT and CDR2 YNNKEL (reference sequence). The CDR3 has 14 residues.